Here is one TCR beta chain with its context. The antigen is undetermined. Trimming pared 5 bases from V and 8 bases from J, leaving 17 bases between. This CDR3 has 14 residues. Germline V gene lookup returns CDR1 SGHRS and CDR2 YFSETQ. Each CDR3 protein gets one entry after TCRdb re-called the RT-PCR reads with MiXCR. The top ten hold roughly 12% of the sample, which has around 480,000 distinct CDR3 sequences, over 9.5% seen once. This sample was included in a study of response to subunit inactivated influenza vaccine. Whole-study findings and limits: Each seasonal flu vaccination may recruit only limited new T cells, authors suggested.

J is TRBJ2-4 and V is TRBV5-1; D may be TRBD2 (6 bases). The source material was PBMCs from blood, sampled 40 to 50 days after vaccination. The clonotype originates from a man aged 50 or older who received an inactivated influenza vaccine. This chain's CDR3 is CASSFGGRGDIQYF. Written as DNA, the CDR3 is TGCGCCAGCAGTTTTGGAGGGAGAGGGGACATTCAGTACTTC.